This entry features one T cell receptor (beta chain) sequence. Its antigen has not been determined. The record has no base qualities; no much larger clone is one base away. The source of the sample is a study of shared clonotypes between healthy human individuals (TCRdb year 2020). Context from the whole study: The cohort comprised two women and a few men aged 18 to 49 years. Between about 0.9 and 8.9 billion PBMCs per donor were obtained by leukapheresis. To estimate repertoire size and how much clonotypes are shared between individuals, the study performed deep sequencing of blood TCR repertoires from 4 to 6 healthy adults. Libraries were prepared and TCR repertoires were sequenced by different laboratories using diverse techniques, in order to increase sequencing depth and limit assay-specific biases. For each donor, CD4 naive and CD4 memory were each run on three plates, CD8 naive on two plates, and CD8 memory on one plate. Overall study outcomes, separate from this receptor: Based on pairwise subsampling, the degree of clonotype sharing among donors was expected to be affected by sequencing depth. Sharing across a handful of donors was observed for about 5% of naive CD4, around 3.5% of naive CD8, around 2.5% of memory CD4, and less than 0.45% of memory CD8 clonotypes. Naive subsets generally had larger estimated clonotype richness than memory subsets. Because the study included only a small number of donors, the genetic and exposure-history diversity represented was limited. Sampling was limited to blood, and TCR repertoires in tissue likely differ from TCR repertoires in blood. Even with the large sequencing depth, rarefaction of the sorted-subset datasets indicated that sequencing was incomplete. Clonotypes shared by all four sorted-subset donors showed higher generation probabilities than non-shared clonotypes.

The donors were healthy, HIV-negative adults with no recently reported acute infections or vaccinations. All donors were Caucasian adults living in Nashville, Tennessee, USA. Magnetic negative selection was used to enrich CD4+ T cells, after which naive cells were positively selected on CD45RA and the negative fraction became the memory subset. Blood was obtained by leukapheresis, after which PBMCs were separated by Ficoll-Histopaque density gradient centrifugation and cryopreserved in liquid nitrogen vapor phase. Analytical flow cytometry was used to check the purity and quantity of each magnetically sorted T cell population. Genomic DNA was isolated from each sorted fraction and quantified by UV absorbance on a Nanodrop 2000c. For CDR1 and CDR2, the germline V gene lists SGHDT and YYEEEE. V sheds 3 bases and J sheds 8 bases, leaving 11 bases between their ends. Measured from the cysteine to the phenylalanine, the CDR3 is 12 residues long. The CDR3 DNA has 36 bases and is translated from base 1.

TCR CDR3 regions were amplified from genomic DNA by multiplex PCR using the deep immunoSEQ assay. Extracted genomic DNA from each cell subset was spread evenly across all wells of several immunoSEQ 96-well plates, with each plate serving as a replicate. For sorted subsets, each replicate PCR was loaded with 150 to 250 ng genomic DNA, equivalent to approximately 33,000 T cell genomes. The purified libraries were quantified using a Qubit 3.0 fluorometer, sized with a Bioanalyzer 2100, and then quantified again using the KAPA Library Quantification kit. Each immunoSEQ 96-well plate was sequenced on its own single-read 150-cycle Illumina NextSeq 550 flow cell. For the original study's pipeline: Because the immunoSEQ output included only junctional sequences and no quality scores, the filtering could not be the same as the filtering used for full-length reads. To assign V/J genes and CDR3, sequences were annotated using PyIR, a Python wrapper for IgBLAST v1.9, with IMGT germline references. Reads with weak V/J assignments (E-value above 1e-6), missing CDR3, stop codons, out-of-frame junctions, or ambiguous translated residues were removed. V3J clonotypes were defined by identical inferred V gene, J gene, and CDR3 amino acid sequence. The percentage overlap between two repertoires was calculated by dividing the number of shared unique clonotypes by the size of the smaller repertoire. Richness of each repertoire was evaluated using RTK rarefaction, the Chao1 estimator, and Recon v2.1 estimates of unobserved clonotypes. Generation probabilities for all TCRbeta clonotypes obtained by the gDNA method from several donors were computed using OLGA. TCRdb carries this immuneACCESS record with in-frame sequences only. Its versions omit some clonotypes, under half of them owing to an unresolved V gene in the studies checked, with the rest unexplained. The DNA gave D and trimming, while V, J and clone size come from that table. Counted in this sample were fewer than 1.8 million clones; approximately 98.5% of them appeared once. The ten most abundant clones make up around 0.33% of the sample.

Sequencing input: naive CD4+ T cells sorted from blood. The cell subset or site label of this sample denotes: CD45RA+ positively selected. This chain joins TRBV5-6 to TRBJ1-1; no D gene call is confident. This clonotype was sampled from a man aged 30-40 years in good health. The CDR3 region reads CASSSGGLEAFF. Here is the DNA: TGTGCCAGCAGCTCGGGAGGCTTAGAAGCTTTCTTT.